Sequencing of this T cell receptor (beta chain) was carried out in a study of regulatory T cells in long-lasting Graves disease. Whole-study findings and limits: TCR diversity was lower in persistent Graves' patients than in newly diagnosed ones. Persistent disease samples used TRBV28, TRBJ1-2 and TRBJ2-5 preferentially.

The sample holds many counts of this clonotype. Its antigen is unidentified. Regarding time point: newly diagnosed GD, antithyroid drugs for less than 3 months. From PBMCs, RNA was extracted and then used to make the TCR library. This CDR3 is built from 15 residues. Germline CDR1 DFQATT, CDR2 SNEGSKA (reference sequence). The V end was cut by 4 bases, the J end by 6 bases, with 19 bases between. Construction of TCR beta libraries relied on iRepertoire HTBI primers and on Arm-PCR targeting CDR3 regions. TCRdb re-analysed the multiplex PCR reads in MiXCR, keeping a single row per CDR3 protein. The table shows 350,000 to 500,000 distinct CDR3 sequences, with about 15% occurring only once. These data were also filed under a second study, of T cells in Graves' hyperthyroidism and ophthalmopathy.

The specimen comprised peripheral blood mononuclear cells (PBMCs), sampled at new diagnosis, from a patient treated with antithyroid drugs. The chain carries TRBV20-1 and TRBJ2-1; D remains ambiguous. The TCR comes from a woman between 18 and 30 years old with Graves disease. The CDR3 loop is CSANPVLVRSNEQFF. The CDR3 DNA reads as TGCAGTGCTAACCCGGTTCTAGTCAGGTCCAATGAGCAGTTCTTC.